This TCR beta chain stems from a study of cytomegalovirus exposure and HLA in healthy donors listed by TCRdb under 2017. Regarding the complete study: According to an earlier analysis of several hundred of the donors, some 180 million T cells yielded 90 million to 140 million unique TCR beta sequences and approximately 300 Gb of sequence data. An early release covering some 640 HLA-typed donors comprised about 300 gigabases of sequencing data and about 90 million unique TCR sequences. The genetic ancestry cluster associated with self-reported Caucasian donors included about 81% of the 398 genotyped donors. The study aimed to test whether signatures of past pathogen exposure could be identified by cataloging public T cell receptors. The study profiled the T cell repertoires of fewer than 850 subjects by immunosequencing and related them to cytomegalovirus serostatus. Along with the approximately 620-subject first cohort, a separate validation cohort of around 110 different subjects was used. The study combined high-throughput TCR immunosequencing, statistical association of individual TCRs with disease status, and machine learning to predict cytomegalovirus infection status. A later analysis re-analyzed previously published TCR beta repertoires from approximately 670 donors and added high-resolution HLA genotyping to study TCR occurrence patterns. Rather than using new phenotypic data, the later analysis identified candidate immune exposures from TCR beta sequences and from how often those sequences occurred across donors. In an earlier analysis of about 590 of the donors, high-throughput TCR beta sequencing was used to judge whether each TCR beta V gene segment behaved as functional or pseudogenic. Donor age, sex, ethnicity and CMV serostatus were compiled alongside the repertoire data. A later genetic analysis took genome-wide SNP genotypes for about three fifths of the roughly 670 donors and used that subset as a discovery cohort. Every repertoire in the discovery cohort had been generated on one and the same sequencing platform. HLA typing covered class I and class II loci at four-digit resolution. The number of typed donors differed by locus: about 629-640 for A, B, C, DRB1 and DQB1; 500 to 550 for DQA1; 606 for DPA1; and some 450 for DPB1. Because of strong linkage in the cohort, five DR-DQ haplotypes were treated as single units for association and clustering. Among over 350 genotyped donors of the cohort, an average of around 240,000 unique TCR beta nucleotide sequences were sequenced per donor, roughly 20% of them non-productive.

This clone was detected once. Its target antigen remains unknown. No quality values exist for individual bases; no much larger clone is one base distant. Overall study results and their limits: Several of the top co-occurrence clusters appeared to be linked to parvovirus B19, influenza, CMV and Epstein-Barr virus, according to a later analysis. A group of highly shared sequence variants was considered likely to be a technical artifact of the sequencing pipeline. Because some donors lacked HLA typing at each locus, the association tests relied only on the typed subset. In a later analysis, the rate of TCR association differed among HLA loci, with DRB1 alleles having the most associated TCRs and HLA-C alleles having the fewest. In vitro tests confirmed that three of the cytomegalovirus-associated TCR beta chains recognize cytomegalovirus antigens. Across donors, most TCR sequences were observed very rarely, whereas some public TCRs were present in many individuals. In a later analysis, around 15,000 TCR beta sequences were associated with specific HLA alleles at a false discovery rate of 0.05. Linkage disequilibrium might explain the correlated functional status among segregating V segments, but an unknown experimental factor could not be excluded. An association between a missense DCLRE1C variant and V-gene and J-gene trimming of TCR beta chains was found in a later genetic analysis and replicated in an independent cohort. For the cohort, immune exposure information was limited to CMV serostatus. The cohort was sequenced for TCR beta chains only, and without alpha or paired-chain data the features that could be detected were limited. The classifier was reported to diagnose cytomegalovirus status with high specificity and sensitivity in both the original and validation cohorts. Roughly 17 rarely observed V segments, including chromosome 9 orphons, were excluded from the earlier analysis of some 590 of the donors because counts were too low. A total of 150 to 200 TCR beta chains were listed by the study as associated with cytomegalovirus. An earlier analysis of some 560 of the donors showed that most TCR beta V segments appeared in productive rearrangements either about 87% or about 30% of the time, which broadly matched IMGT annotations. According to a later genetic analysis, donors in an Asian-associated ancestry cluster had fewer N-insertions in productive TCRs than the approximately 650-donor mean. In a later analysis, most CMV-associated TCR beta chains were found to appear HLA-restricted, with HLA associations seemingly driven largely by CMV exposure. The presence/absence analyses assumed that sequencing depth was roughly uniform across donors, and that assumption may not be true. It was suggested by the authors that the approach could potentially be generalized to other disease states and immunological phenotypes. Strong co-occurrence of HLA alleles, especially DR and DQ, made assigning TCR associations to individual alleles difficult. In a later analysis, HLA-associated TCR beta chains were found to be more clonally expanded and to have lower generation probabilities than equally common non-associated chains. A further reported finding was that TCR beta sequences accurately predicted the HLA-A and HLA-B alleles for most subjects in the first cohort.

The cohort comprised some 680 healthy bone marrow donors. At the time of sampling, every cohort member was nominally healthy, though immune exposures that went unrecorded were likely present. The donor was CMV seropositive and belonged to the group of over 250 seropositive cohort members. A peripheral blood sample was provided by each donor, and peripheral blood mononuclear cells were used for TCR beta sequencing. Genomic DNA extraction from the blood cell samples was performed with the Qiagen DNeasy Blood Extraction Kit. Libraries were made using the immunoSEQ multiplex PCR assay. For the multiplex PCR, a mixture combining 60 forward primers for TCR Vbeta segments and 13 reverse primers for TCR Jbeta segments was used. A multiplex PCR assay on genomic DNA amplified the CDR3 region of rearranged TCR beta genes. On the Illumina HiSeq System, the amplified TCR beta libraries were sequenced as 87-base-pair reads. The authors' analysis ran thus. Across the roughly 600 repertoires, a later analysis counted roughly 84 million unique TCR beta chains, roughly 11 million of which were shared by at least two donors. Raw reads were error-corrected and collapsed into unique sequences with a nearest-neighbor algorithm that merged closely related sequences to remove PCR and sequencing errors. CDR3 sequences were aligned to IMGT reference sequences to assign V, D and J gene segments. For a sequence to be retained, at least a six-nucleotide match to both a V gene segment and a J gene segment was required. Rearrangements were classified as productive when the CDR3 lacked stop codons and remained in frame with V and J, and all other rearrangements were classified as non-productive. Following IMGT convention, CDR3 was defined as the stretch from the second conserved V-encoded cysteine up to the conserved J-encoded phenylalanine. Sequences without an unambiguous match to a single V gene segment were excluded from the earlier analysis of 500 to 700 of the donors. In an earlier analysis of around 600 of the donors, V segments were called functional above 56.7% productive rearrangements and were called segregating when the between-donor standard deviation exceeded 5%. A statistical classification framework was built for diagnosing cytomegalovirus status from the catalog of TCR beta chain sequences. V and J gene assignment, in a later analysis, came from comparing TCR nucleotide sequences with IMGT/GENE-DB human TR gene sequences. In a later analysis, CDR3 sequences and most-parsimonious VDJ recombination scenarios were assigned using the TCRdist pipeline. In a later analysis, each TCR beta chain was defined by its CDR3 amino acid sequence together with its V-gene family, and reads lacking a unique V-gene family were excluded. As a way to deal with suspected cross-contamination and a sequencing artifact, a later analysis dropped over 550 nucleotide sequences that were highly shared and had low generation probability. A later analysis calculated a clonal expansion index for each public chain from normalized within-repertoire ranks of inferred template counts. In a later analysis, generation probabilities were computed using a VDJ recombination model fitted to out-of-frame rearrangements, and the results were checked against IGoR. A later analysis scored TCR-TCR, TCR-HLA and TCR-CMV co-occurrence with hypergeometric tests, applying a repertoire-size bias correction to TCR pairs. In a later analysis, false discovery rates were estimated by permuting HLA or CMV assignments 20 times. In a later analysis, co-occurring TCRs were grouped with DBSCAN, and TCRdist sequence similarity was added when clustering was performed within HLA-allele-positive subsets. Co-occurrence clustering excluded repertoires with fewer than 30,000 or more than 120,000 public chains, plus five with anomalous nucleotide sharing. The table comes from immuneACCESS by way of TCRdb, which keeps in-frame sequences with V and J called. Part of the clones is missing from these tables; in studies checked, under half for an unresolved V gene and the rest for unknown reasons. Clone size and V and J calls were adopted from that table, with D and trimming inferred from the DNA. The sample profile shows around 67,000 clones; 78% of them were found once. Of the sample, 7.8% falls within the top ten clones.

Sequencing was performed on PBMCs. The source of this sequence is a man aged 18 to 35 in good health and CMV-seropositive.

The CDR3 sequence is CSVEESGGGSPLHF. In nucleotide form, the sequence is TGCAGCGTTGAAGAGTCAGGGGGTGGTTCACCCCTCCACTTT. The V and J genes are TRBV29-1 and TRBJ1-6; 7 nucleotides in the junction match TRBD1. Trimming leaves V shorter by 0 bases and J shorter by 9 bases, with the junction holding 5 bases beyond the gene matches. The CDR3 holds 14 amino acids from the cysteine to the phenylalanine. Only the CDR3 region is kept as DNA, spanning 42 bases read in frame from base 1. CDR1 and CDR2 were assigned from the germline V gene as SQVTM and ANQGSEA.